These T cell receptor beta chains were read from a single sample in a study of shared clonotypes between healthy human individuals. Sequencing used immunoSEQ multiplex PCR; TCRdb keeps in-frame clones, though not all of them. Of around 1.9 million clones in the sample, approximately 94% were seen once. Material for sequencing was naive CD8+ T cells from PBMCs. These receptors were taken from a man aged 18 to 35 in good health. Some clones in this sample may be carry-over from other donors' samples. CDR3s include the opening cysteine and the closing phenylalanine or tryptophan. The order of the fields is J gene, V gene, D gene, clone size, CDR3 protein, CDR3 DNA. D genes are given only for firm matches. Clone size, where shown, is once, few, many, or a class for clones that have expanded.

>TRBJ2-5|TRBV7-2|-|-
CASSPGYQETQYF
TGTGCCAGCAGCCCAGGGTACCAAGAGACCCAGTACTTC
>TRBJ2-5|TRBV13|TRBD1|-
CASSLWSRDRLQETQYF
TGTGCCAGCAGCTTATGGTCCAGGGACAGACTACAAGAGACCCAGTACTTC
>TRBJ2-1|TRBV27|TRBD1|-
CASSLVGTGRDEQFF
TGTGCCAGCAGTTTAGTTGGGACAGGGAGGGATGAGCAGTTCTTC
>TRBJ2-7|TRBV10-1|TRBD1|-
CASGRTGSYEQYF
TGCGCCAGCGGCCGGACAGGGTCCTACGAGCAGTACTTC
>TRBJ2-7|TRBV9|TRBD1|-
CASSASGTGLEQYF
TGTGCCAGCAGCGCTTCCGGGACAGGTCTCGAGCAGTACTTC
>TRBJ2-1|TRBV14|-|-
CASSQDPPSPHYNEQFF
TGTGCCAGCAGCCAAGACCCCCCTAGCCCCCACTACAATGAGCAGTTCTTC
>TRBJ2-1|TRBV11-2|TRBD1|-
CASSFRQGTYNEQFF
TGTGCCAGCAGCTTCAGACAGGGCACCTACAATGAGCAGTTCTTC
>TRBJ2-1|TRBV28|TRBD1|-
CASTHRGETYNEQFF
TGTGCCAGCACCCACAGGGGCGAAACCTACAATGAGCAGTTCTTC
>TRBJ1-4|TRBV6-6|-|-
CASSYSRTHPEFF
TGTGCCAGCAGTTACTCTCGGACCCACCCGGAGTTTTTT
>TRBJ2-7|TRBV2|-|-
CASSPGSTTTYEQYF
TGTGCCAGCAGTCCCGGCTCCACCACGACATACGAGCAGTACTTC
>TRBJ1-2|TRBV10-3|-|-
CAISERTAANYGYTF
TGTGCCATCAGTGAGCGGACAGCAGCTAACTATGGCTACACCTTC
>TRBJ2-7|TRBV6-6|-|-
CASSYSEGYEQYF
TGTGCCAGCAGTTACTCGGAGGGGTACGAGCAGTACTTC
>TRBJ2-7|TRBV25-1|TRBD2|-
CASSEGRGGPRYEQYF
TGTGCCAGCAGTGAGGGTCGCGGGGGGCCTCGATACGAGCAGTACTTC
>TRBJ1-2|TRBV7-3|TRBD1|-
CASSLQTGTGGLGYTF
TGTGCCAGCAGCTTGCAGACTGGGACAGGGGGCCTTGGCTACACCTTC
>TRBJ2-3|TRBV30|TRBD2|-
CAWSVGAGGDTQYF
TGTGCCTGGAGTGTAGGGGCGGGGGGAGATACGCAGTATTTT
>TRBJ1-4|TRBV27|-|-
CASSSMGKVGSEKLFF
TGTGCCAGCAGTTCTATGGGGAAGGTTGGGAGTGAAAAACTGTTTTTT
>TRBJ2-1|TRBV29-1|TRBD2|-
CSVEVGLAGRNEQFF
TGCAGCGTTGAGGTGGGACTAGCTGGAAGGAATGAGCAGTTCTTC
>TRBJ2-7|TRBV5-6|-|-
CASSVGAGYEQYF
TGTGCCAGCAGCGTCGGGGCAGGCTACGAGCAGTACTTC
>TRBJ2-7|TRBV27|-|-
CASSGGYEQYF
TGTGCCAGCAGTGGAGGTTACGAGCAGTACTTC
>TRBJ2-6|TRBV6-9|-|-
CASSLLGAGANVLTF
TGTGCCAGCAGTTTGTTGGGGGCAGGGGCCAACGTCCTGACTTTC
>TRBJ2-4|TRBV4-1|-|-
CASSPRDSSKNIQYF
TGCGCCAGCAGCCCCCGGGACTCATCCAAAAACATTCAGTACTTC
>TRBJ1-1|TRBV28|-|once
CASSARPLLGVTEAFF
TGTGCCAGCAGTGCTCGACCCCTCCTGGGGGTCACTGAAGCTTTCTTT
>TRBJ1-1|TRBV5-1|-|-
CASSLDRGDTEAFF
TGCGCCAGCAGCTTGGATAGGGGGGACACTGAAGCTTTCTTT
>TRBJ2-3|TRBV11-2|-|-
CASSLGSYTQYF
TGTGCCAGCAGCTTAGGTAGCTATACGCAGTATTTT
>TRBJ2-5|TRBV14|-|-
CASSLGLWETQYF
TGTGCCAGCAGCCTCGGCCTTTGGGAGACCCAGTACTTC
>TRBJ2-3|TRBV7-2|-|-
CASSLGPTDTQYF
TGTGCCAGCAGCCTAGGCCCCACAGATACGCAGTATTTT
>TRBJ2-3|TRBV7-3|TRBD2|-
CASSLKAPVGGGFTDTQYF
TGTGCCAGCAGCTTAAAGGCCCCGGTAGGCGGGGGGTTCACAGATACGCAGTATTTT
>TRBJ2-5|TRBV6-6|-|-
CASSSWDPWQETQYF
TGTGCCAGCAGCTCGTGGGACCCGTGGCAAGAGACCCAGTACTTC
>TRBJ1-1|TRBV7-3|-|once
CASSLNRNTEAFF
TGTGCCAGCAGCTTAAATAGGAACACTGAAGCTTTCTTT
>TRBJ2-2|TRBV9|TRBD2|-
CASSPTSGGELFF
TGTGCCAGCAGCCCTACTAGCGGCGGGGAGCTGTTTTTT
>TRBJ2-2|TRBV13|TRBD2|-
CASSEGTSGTAGELFF
TGTGCCAGCAGCGAAGGGACTAGCGGGACTGCCGGGGAGCTGTTTTTT
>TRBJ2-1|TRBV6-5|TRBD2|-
CATGLAGGLGRVF
TGTGCCACGGGACTAGCGGGAGGGCTCGGGAGGGTCTTC
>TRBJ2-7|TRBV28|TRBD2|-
CASRPSGTSWDEQYF
TGTGCCAGCAGGCCCTCCGGGACTAGCTGGGACGAGCAGTACTTC
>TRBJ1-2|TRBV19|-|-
CASSPGQNYGYTF
TGTGCCAGTAGTCCGGGGCAGAACTATGGCTACACCTTC
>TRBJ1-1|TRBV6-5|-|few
CASRGDGRNTEAFF
TGTGCCAGCAGAGGCGACGGGAGGAACACTGAAGCTTTCTTT
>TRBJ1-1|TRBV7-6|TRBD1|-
CASGQGGNTEAFF
TGTGCCAGCGGACAGGGGGGAAACACTGAAGCTTTCTTT
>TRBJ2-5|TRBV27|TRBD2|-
CASSSGPSGRLETQYF
TGTGCCAGCAGCTCCGGCCCCAGCGGGAGACTAGAGACCCAGTACTTC
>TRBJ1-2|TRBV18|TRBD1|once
CASSPGTDGYTF
TGTGCCAGCTCACCCGGGACAGATGGCTACACCTTC
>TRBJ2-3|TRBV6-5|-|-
CASSYGGQSTQYF
TGTGCCAGCAGTTACGGTGGGCAGTCCACGCAGTATTTT
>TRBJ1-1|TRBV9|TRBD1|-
CASSVAEGGTGGEYTEAFF
TGTGCCAGCAGCGTAGCGGAAGGAGGGACAGGGGGCGAGTACACTGAAGCTTTCTTT
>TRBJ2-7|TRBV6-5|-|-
CASSPRLGHYEQYF
TGTGCCAGCAGTCCTCGGTTAGGGCACTACGAGCAGTACTTC
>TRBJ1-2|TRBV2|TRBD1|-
CASSDSVTGGIIGYTF
TGTGCCAGCAGTGATTCTGTGACAGGGGGCATCATTGGCTACACCTTC
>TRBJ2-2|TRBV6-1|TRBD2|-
CASSDFGLANTGELFF
TGTGCCAGCAGTGATTTCGGACTAGCTAACACCGGGGAGCTGTTTTTT
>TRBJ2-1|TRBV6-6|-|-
CASSYSGQQFF
TGTGCCAGCAGTTACTCGGGTCAGCAGTTCTTC
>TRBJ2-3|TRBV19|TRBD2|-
CASSTFGTSGSDTQYF
TGTGCCAGTAGTACTTTCGGGACTAGCGGATCAGATACGCAGTATTTT
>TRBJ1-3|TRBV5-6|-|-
CASSLGWGNTIYF
TGTGCCAGCAGCTTGGGATGGGGAAACACCATATATTTT
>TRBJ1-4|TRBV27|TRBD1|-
CASSLWVQGETDEKLFF
TGTGCCAGCAGTTTATGGGTACAGGGGGAAACGGATGAAAAACTGTTTTTT
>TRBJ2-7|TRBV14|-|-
CASSQDDAREQYF
TGTGCCAGCAGCCAAGATGACGCTCGGGAGCAGTACTTC
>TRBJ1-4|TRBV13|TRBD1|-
CASSARGQGGEKLFF
TGTGCCAGCAGCGCACGCGGACAGGGCGGTGAAAAACTGTTTTTT
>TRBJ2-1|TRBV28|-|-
CASSFRTLRPGAYNEQFF
TGTGCCAGCAGTTTTCGAACCCTCCGGCCAGGGGCCTACAATGAGCAGTTCTTC
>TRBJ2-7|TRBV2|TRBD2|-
CASSAQKREYVEQYF
TGTGCCAGCAGCGCGCAAAAGCGGGAGTATGTCGAGCAGTACTTC
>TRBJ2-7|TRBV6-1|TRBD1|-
CASSERLYTGTVRGEQYF
TGTGCCAGCAGTGAACGATTATACACCGGGACAGTGAGGGGCGAGCAGTACTTC
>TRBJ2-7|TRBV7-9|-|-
CASSLSGRGKYF
TGTGCCAGCAGTCTGTCCGGACGGGGGAAGTACTTC
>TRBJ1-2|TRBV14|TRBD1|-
CASSQDRGGRSYGYTF
TGTGCCAGCAGCCAAGATCGAGGGGGCAGGAGCTATGGCTACACCTTC
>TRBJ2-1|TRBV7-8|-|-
CASSSPWVNEQFF
TGTGCCAGCAGCTCCCCCTGGGTTAATGAGCAGTTCTTC
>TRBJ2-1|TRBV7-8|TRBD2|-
CASSSHRPGLGNEQFF
TGTGCCAGCAGCTCCCATCGACCGGGACTAGGCAATGAGCAGTTCTTC